This note documents a single TCR beta chain sequence. What it recognizes is unknown. Repertoires were generated with immunoSEQ multiplex PCR, while TCRdb's copy carries only in-frame clones and drops some. The table lists 8,500 to 13,000 clones, around 82% of them singletons. The record originates from a study of pediatric ulcerative colitis. Study results and caveats: Two rectal clonotypes were found only in ulcerative colitis patients, all of them. Blood-rectal clonal overlap within each person was significantly higher in ulcerative colitis patients than controls.

During colonoscopy, one to two rectal pinch biopsies were collected. The CDR3 loop spans 12 amino acids. The germline V and J ends were trimmed by 5 bases and 6 bases, with 10 bases remaining between them. Germline CDR1 reads SEHNR; CDR2 reads FQNEAQ (reference sequence). The sample comprised gut tissue. The clonotype was recovered from a girl between 5 and 17 years old who was a control in a study of pediatric ulcerative colitis. The V and J genes are TRBV7-9 and TRBJ1-2, with D possibly matching TRBD1 (6 bases). The CDR3 bases are TGTGCCAGCAGCCCACAGGGTGATGGCTACACCTTC. It specifies CASSPQGDGYTF.